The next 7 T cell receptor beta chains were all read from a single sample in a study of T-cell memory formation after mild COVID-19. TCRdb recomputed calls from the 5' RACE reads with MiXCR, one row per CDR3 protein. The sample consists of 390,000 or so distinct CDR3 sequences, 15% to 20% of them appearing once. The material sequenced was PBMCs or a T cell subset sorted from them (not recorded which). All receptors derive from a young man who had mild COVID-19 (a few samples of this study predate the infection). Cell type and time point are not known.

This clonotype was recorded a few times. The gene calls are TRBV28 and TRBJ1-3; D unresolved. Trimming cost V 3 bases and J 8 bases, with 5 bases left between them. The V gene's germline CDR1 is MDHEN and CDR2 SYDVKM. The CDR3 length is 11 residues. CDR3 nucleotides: TGTGCCAGCAGTTTTATAGACACCATATATTTT. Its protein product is CASSFIDTIYF.

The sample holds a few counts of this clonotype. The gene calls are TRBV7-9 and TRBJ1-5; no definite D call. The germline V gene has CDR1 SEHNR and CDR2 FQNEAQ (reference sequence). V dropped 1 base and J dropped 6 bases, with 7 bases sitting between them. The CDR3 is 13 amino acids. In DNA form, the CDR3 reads TGTGCCAGCAGCTTAGGGGAGGCTCAGCCCCAGCATTTT. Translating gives CASSLGEAQPQHF.

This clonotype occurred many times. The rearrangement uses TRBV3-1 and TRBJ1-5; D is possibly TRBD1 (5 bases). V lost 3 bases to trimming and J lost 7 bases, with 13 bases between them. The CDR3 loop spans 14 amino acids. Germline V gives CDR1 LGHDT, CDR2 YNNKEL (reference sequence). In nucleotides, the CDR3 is TGTGCCAGCAGCCAGGACGGTTGGGGCCAGCCCCAGCATTTT. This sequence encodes CASSQDGWGQPQHF. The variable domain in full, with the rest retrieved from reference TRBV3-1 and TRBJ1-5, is DTAVSQTPKYLVTQMGNDKSIKCEQNLGHDTMYWYKQDSKKFLKIMFSYNNKELIINETVPNRFSPKSPDKAHLNLHINSLELGDSAVYFCASSQDGWGQPQHFGDGTRLSIL.

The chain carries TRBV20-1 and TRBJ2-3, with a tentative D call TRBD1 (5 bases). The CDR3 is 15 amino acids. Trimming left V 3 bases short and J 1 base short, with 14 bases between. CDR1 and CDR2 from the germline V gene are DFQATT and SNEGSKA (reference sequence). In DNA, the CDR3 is TGCAGTGCTAGCCCCCTCCAGGGTCGCACAGATACGCAGTATTTT. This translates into CSASPLQGRTDTQYF.

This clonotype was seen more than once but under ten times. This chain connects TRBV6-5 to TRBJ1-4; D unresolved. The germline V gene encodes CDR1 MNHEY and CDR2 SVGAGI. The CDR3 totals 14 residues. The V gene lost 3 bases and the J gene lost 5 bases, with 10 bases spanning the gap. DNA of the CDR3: TGTGCCAGCAGTTATGGCAGGCCCAATGAAAAACTGTTTTTT. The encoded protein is CASSYGRPNEKLFF.

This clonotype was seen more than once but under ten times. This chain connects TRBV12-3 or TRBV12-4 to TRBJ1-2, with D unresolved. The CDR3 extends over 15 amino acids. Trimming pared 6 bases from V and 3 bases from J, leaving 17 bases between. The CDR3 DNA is TGTGCCAGCAGCCGAGGACTGAGGAGGGACTATGGCTACACCTTC. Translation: CASSRGLRRDYGYTF.

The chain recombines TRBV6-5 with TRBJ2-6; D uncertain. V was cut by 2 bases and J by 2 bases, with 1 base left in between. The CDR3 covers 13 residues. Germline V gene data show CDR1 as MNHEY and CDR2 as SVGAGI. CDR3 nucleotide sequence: TGTGCCAGCAGTTACACTGGGGCCAACGTCCTGACTTTC. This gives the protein CASSYTGANVLTF.